Shown below are 27 T cell receptor beta chains from a single sample sequenced in a study of CD8 T cells in Susac syndrome. Reverse transcription of roughly 0.45 to 1 ug RNA used random hexamers. MiXCR, applied by TCRdb to the immunoSEQ multiplex PCR reads, yields one record per CDR3 protein. The table includes some 110,000 distinct CDR3 sequences, over 90% detected once. The sample comprised CD8+ T cells from PBMCs. The source is a human donor with Susac syndrome.

The chain has TRBV4-2 and TRBJ2-7; D gene uncertain. The CDR3 is 14 amino acids. In germline, CDR1 is LGHNA, CDR2 YNFKEQ. V was pared by 2 bases and J by 0 bases, with 8 bases between. The CDR3 here is CASSQRWDSYEQYF. The CDR3 region has the DNA TGTGCCAGCAGCCAAAGATGGGACTCCTACGAGCAGTACTTC.

This chain joins TRBV14 and TRBJ2-1, with a weak D call TRBD1 (6 bases). The CDR3 loop spans 14 amino acids. V shed 2 bases and J shed 7 bases, with 12 bases lying between them. CDR1 SGHDN and CDR2 FVKESK come from the germline V gene. The CDR3 coding sequence is TGTGCCAGCAGCCAACCCTACAGGGTGAATGAGCAGTTCTTC. Protein sequence: CASSQPYRVNEQFF.

V usage is TRBV9 and J usage is TRBJ2-5, with 7 bases identical to TRBD1. The germline gives CDR1 SGDLS, CDR2 YYNGEE. CDR3 length: 16 amino acids. The ends lost 0 bases at V and 5 bases at J; junction bases unmatched: 10. CDR3 protein: CASSVGVGGSQETQYF. DNA of the CDR3: TGTGCCAGCAGCGTAGGTGTAGGGGGCTCCCAGGAGACCCAGTACTTC.

V gene TRBV20-1 combines with J gene TRBJ1-2; the D gene is possibly TRBD1 (5 bases). V was shortened by 0 bases and J by 4 bases, with 12 bases between the two germline ends. Germline CDR1 and CDR2: DFQATT and SNEGSKA (reference sequence). The CDR3 is 14 amino acids. The chain's CDR3 is CSARDRIGGYGYTF. The DNA of the CDR3 is TGCAGTGCTAGAGATCGGATCGGGGGCTATGGCTACACCTTC.

V and J are TRBV30 and TRBJ1-6, with D tentatively TRBD1 (6 bases). Germline loops: CDR1 GTSNPN, CDR2 SVGIG (reference sequence). V shed 1 base and J shed 10 bases, with 11 bases lying between them. The CDR3 runs 13 residues. CDR3 region: CAWSGGGQSPLHF. For the CDR3, the DNA is TGTGCCTGGAGTGGGGGGGGGCAGTCACCCCTCCACTTT.

A note on this clonotype: Compared with germline, one end of the junction differs, possibly owing to a read error. The V and J genes are TRBV14 and TRBJ2-1; the D gene is possibly TRBD2 (5 bases). Germline V lookup: CDR1 SGHDN, CDR2 FVKESK. The length of the CDR3 is 13 residues. Here the CDR3 reads CASSQDMTTRRIF. The CDR3 nucleotides read TGTGCCAGCAGCCAAGATATGACTACCCGCAGAATCTTC.

The rearrangement links TRBV7-3 to TRBJ1-1; D is perhaps TRBD1 (6 bases). V was trimmed by 1 base and J by 1 base, leaving 10 bases between them. Per the germline V gene, CDR1 is SGHTA and CDR2 is FQGTGA. This CDR3 is built from 15 residues. Here the CDR3 reads CASSLMDSGNTEAFF. The DNA of the CDR3 is TGTGCCAGCAGCTTAATGGACAGTGGGAACACTGAAGCTTTCTTT.

The chain has TRBV29-1 and TRBJ2-5; perhaps TRBD1 as D (7 bases). Germline CDR1 is SQVTM and CDR2 is ANQGSEA. The CDR3 is made up of 17 amino acids. Trimming cost V 2 bases and J 5 bases, with 24 bases left between them. The CDR3 is CSVEPRGTVRASETQYF. The CDR3 bases are TGCAGCGTTGAACCCCGCGGGACAGTTCGGGCATCGGAGACCCAGTACTTC.

V and J are TRBV6-5 and TRBJ2-5, with TRBD1 identical over 7 bases. This CDR3 comprises 13 residues. In germline, CDR1 is MNHEY, CDR2 SVGAGI. V was pared by 6 bases and J by 5 bases, with 6 bases of the junction left unmatched. The CDR3 spells CASRGWTGETQYF. The CDR3 nucleotides read TGTGCCAGCAGAGGTTGGACAGGCGAGACCCAGTACTTC.

V and J are TRBV5-4 and TRBJ2-1; the D is unclear. Germline values: CDR1 SGHNT, CDR2 YYREEE (reference sequence). This CDR3 is built from 14 residues. Trimming took 0 bases from V and 8 from J, leaving 12 bases between them. The CDR3 region is CASSLEFDSYEQFF. The CDR3 bases are TGTGCCAGCAGCTTGGAGTTCGATAGCTATGAGCAGTTCTTC.

Worth noting for this clonotype: One end of the junction fails to match germline, which may point to a read error. V is TRBV12-5 and J is TRBJ2-2; the match to TRBD1 covers 7 bases. This CDR3 region has 15 residues. Germline loops: CDR1 LGHNT, CDR2 FRNRAP. CDR3 sequence reads: CASGLVQGNPGELFF. Written as DNA, the CDR3 is TGTGCTAGTGGTTTGGTACAGGGGAACCCCGGGGAGCTGTTTTTT.

The chain has TRBV19 and TRBJ1-2; TRBD1 matches 8 bases. With V trimmed by 5 bases and J by 5 bases, 4 bases remained unmatched. The CDR3 runs 13 residues. The germline gives CDR1 LNHDA, CDR2 SQIVND (reference sequence). The CDR3 reads CASSAQGGYGYTF. The CDR3 bases are TGTGCCAGTAGTGCACAGGGGGGGTATGGCTACACCTTC.

The genes are TRBV29-1 and TRBJ2-1; the D is unclear. The CDR3 consists of 10 residues. Trimming cost V 5 bases and J 6 bases, with 5 bases left between them. Germline V gives CDR1 SQVTM, CDR2 ANQGSEA. CDR3 region: CSVRGNEQFF. Here the CDR3 DNA reads TGCAGCGTTCGCGGCAATGAGCAGTTCTTC.

The rearrangement uses TRBV6-2 or TRBV6-3 and TRBJ1-2; no definite D call. V was clipped by 0 bases and J by 8 bases, with 13 bases between them. The CDR3 covers 14 residues. CDR1 and CDR2 from the germline V gene are MNHEY and SVGEGT. CDR3 sequence (DNA): TGTGCCAGCAGTTACTCGGGCCCCTCGCTCGGCTACACCTTC. Amino acid sequence: CASSYSGPSLGYTF.

The rearrangement joins TRBV9 to TRBJ1-1; D possibly corresponds to TRBD1 (5 bases). Germline V CDR1 and CDR2: SGDLS, YYNGEE. The CDR3 is made up of 15 amino acids. Trimming stripped 4 bases from V and 3 bases from J, with 16 bases between. DNA for the CDR3: TGTGCCAGCAGCCCTGTGGGGGGGGAGGACACTGAAGCTTTCTTT. It specifies CASSPVGGEDTEAFF.

The V gene is TRBV20-1, the J gene TRBJ1-2; D remains ambiguous. Trimming took off 0 bases at V and 8 bases at J, with 19 bases between the two ends. Germline-derived CDR1 and CDR2 are DFQATT and SNEGSKA (reference sequence). The CDR3 consists of 15 residues. In nucleotides, the CDR3 is TGCAGTGCTAGAGATGACGCCTTGGGCCCCCTAGGCTACACCTTC. Its translation: CSARDDALGPLGYTF.

The J gene is TRBJ2-7, the V gene TRBV11-2; a weak D match, TRBD1 (5 bases). Germline CDR1 is SGHAT and CDR2 is FQNNGV. The V end lost 2 bases, the J end lost 2 bases, and 13 bases lay between the germline ends. The CDR3 sequence is 15 residues long. CDR3 sequence: CASSLRQGTTYEQYF. CDR3 DNA sequence: TGTGCCAGCAGCTTACGTCAGGGCACAACCTACGAGCAGTACTTC.

The rearrangement uses TRBV12-3 or TRBV12-4 and TRBJ1-2; D is ambiguous. Trimming cost V 3 bases and J 6 bases, with 14 bases left between them. This CDR3 has 14 amino acids. CDR3 residues: CASSFPGWRDGYTF. The DNA of the CDR3 is TGTGCCAGCAGTTTCCCCGGGTGGAGGGATGGCTACACCTTC.

This clonotype showed up just once. This sequence joins TRBV29-1 and TRBJ2-3; TRBD1 matches at 7 bases. The V segment lost 3 bases and the J segment 6 bases; nucleotides outside the gene matches: 6. CDR1 and CDR2 from the germline V gene are SQVTM and ANQGSEA. This CDR3 spans 13 amino acids. CDR3 amino acids: CSVDRQDRDTQYF. The CDR3 DNA is TGCAGCGTTGACAGGCAGGACAGGGATACGCAGTATTTT.

Only one count was recorded for this clonotype. The rearrangement links TRBV5-6 to TRBJ2-7, with D possibly matching TRBD1 (5 bases). The CDR3 is 15 amino acids. The V gene lost 0 bases and the J gene lost 2 bases, with 12 bases spanning the gap. The V gene's germline CDR1 is SGHDT and CDR2 YYEEEE. The CDR3 is CASSLVDTNPYEQYF. The CDR3 DNA follows: TGTGCCAGCAGCTTGGTGGACACTAATCCCTACGAGCAGTACTTC. Together with reference TRBV5-6 and TRBJ2-7, the CDR3 gives the full variable domain: DAGVTQSPTHLIKTRGQQVTLRCSPKSGHDTVSWYQQALGQGPQFIFQYYEEEERQRGNFPDRFSGHQFPNYSSELNVNALLLGDSALYLCASSLVDTNPYEQYFGPGTRLTVT.

V gene TRBV4-3 combines with J gene TRBJ2-1, with 7 bases lining up with TRBD2. With 0 bases clipped from V and 10 bases from J, the junction kept 3 bases outside the gene matches. Germline CDR1 is LGHNA and CDR2 is YSLEER. The length of the CDR3 is 13 residues. CDR3 protein: CASSQELGREQFF. The CDR3 bases are TGCGCCAGCAGCCAAGAGCTCGGGAGGGAGCAGTTCTTC.

This chain connects TRBV12-3 or TRBV12-4 to TRBJ2-7; TRBD2 agrees at 8 bases. V shed 4 bases, J shed 0 bases, and the junction held 5 bases outside the gene matches. CDR3 size: 15 residues. The CDR3 protein is CASSSERGSSYEQYF. CDR3 bases: TGTGCCAGCAGTTCTGAGCGGGGGAGCTCCTACGAGCAGTACTTC.

This chain joins TRBV11-2 and TRBJ2-5; tentatively, D is TRBD1 (5 bases). Germline CDR1 is SGHAT and CDR2 is FQNNGV. Trimming pared 7 bases from V and 5 bases from J, leaving 14 bases between. The CDR3 is made up of 13 amino acids. In nucleotides, the CDR3 is TGTGCCAGCATCGGCTATTCAGGGGAGACCCAGTACTTC. Translation gives CASIGYSGETQYF.

The rearrangement uses TRBV4-3 and TRBJ2-1; TRBD2 aligns across 8 bases. This CDR3 region has 14 residues. From germline, CDR1 is LGHNA and CDR2 YSLEER. V trimming: 1 base; J trimming: 10 bases; junction bases outside the gene matches: 6. CDR3 amino acids: CASSQVRLAGEQFF. The CDR3 region has the DNA TGCGCCAGCAGCCAAGTACGGTTAGCGGGGGAGCAGTTCTTC.

J is TRBJ2-5 and V is TRBV7-6; unclear D gene. This CDR3 has 12 residues. With 5 bases removed from V and 0 bases from J, the gap between germline ends came to 4 bases. Looked up from germline, CDR1 is SGHVS and CDR2 is FNYEAQ. CDR3 sequence reads: CASSAYQETQYF. As DNA, the CDR3 is TGTGCCAGCAGCGCATACCAAGAGACCCAGTACTTC.

This clonotype turned up a few times. The rearrangement joins TRBV29-1 to TRBJ2-5; TRBD1 is a possible D gene (5 bases). With 3 bases removed from V and 4 bases from J, the gap between germline ends came to 15 bases. The CDR3 contains 14 residues. Germline V lookup: CDR1 SQVTM, CDR2 ANQGSEA. CDR3 amino acids: CSVDHSGMGETQYF. Written as DNA, the CDR3 is TGCAGCGTTGACCATTCAGGGATGGGAGAGACCCAGTACTTC.

DNA for the CDR3: TGTGCCAGCAGCCAAGTTAACGATTGGGTTAGCACCGGGGAGCTGTTTTTT. It encodes CASSQVNDWVSTGELFF. The chain combines TRBV3-1 with TRBJ2-2; D ambiguous. The V end was cut by 1 base, the J end by 4 bases, with 16 bases between. The V gene's germline CDR1 is LGHDT and CDR2 YNNKEL (reference sequence). This CDR3 spans 17 amino acids.